The 30 T cell receptor beta chains reported below all come from one sample, sequenced in a study of cytomegalovirus exposure and HLA in healthy donors. Researchers ran the PCR with 60 Vbeta and 13 Jbeta primers. Measured with immunoSEQ multiplex PCR; TCRdb has only the in-frame clones, and not every one. The table has about 160,000 clones, about 60% seen once; the top ten hold around 7.1%. Specimen: PBMCs. The receptor source for this set is a woman aged 55-70 years in good health and CMV-seropositive.

This clone was seen only once. V and J are TRBV5-1 and TRBJ2-1, with 10 bases identical to TRBD2. J lost 4 bases, V lost 7 bases, and 5 bases had no gene match. Germline-derived CDR1 and CDR2 are SGHRS and YFSETQ. The CDR3 is 14 amino acids. CDR3 amino acids: CASRGTSEYNEQFF. The CDR3 DNA is TGCGCCAGCCGCGGGACTAGCGAGTACAATGAGCAGTTCTTC.

The genes are TRBV7-6 and TRBJ2-2, with 14 bases aligning to TRBD2. CDR1 SGHVS and CDR2 FNYEAQ come from the germline V gene. Germline trimming cut 3 bases from V and 6 bases from J; bases unmatched to any gene: 9. This CDR3 contains 18 residues. CDR3 bases: TGTGCCAGCAGCTTTGGTGGGACTAGCGGGAGTAAAGCCGGGGAGCTGTTTTTT. It specifies CASSFGGTSGSKAGELFF.

This chain links TRBV6-1 with TRBJ2-7, with 7 bases matching TRBD2. Germline values: CDR1 MNHNS, CDR2 SASEGT. Trimming cost V 2 bases and J 3 bases; bases outside gene matches: 4. The CDR3 is made up of 14 amino acids. CDR3: CASSESGIYYEQYF. The CDR3, as DNA: TGTGCCAGCAGTGAAAGCGGGATATACTACGAGCAGTACTTC.

The J gene is TRBJ2-7, the V gene TRBV28; TRBD2 matches at 7 bases. This CDR3 has 15 amino acids. Germline values: CDR1 MDHEN, CDR2 SYDVKM. Unmatched junction bases numbered 13, after V lost 8 bases and J lost 3 bases. This CDR3 reads CASSVPGTTYYEQYF. DNA of the CDR3: TGTGCCAGCTCTGTACCCGGGACTACATACTACGAGCAGTACTTC.

This clone has more than one count but fewer than ten. This chain uses TRBV6-4 with TRBJ1-5, with 9 bases fitting TRBD1. CDR1 MRHNA and CDR2 SNTAGT come from the germline V gene. The CDR3 has 14 amino acids. The junction had 3 bases not matched to a gene; V was cut back by 3 bases and J by 6 bases. The CDR3, as DNA: TGTGCCAGCAGTGAACAGGGGGCAGGTCAGCCCCAGCATTTT. Its translation is CASSEQGAGQPQHF.

The table lists this clone with a count of one. The chain couples TRBV21-1 to TRBJ1-5; TRBD1 was called by the table and not checked on the DNA. TRBV21-1 is recorded as a pseudogene. CDR3 length: 16 residues. CDR3 nucleotide sequence: TGTGCCAGCAGCACATTTAACAGGGATAGCAATCAGCCCCAGCATTTT. As protein: CASSTFNRDSNQPQHF.

This clone showed up just once. This chain uses TRBV9 with TRBJ2-7, with a weak D call TRBD2 (5 bases). V shed 3 bases and J shed 0 bases, with 16 bases lying between them. The germline V gene has CDR1 SGDLS and CDR2 YYNGEE. This CDR3 contains 16 residues. The chain's CDR3 is CASSAARDSVSYEQYF. CDR3 in DNA: TGTGCCAGCAGCGCCGCTAGGGATAGCGTCTCCTACGAGCAGTACTTC.

The genes are TRBV30 and TRBJ2-1; 8 nucleotides match TRBD1. The length of the CDR3 is 15 residues. Germline assignment: CDR1 GTSNPN and CDR2 SVGIG (reference sequence). The trim removed 3 bases at V and 6 bases at J, leaving 10 bases unmatched. The CDR3: CAWRVDRAYVNEQFF. The CDR3 bases are TGTGCCTGGAGGGTGGACAGGGCATATGTCAATGAGCAGTTCTTC.

This sequence joins TRBV28 and TRBJ2-7; 11 bases are shared with TRBD2. The CDR3 length is 15 residues. Germline-derived CDR1 and CDR2 are MDHEN and SYDVKM. Trimming at V came to 7 bases and at J to 0 bases, leaving 5 bases not matched to a gene. The CDR3 DNA is TGTGCCAGCACCATCGGGACTAGCGGCTCCTACGAGCAGTACTTC. Amino acid sequence: CASTIGTSGSYEQYF.

This sequence joins TRBV12-2 and TRBJ2-7; the table gives TRBD2 as D, unverified against the DNA. TRBV12-2 is shown as a pseudogene. There are 14 residues in the CDR3. CDR3 region: CASRLCGTLYEQYF. The DNA of the CDR3 is TGTGCAAGTCGCTTATGTGGGACTCTTTACGAGCAGTACTTC.

This clone appeared once. The V call is TRBV28, the J call TRBJ1-1; 9 positions agree with TRBD1. The CDR3 sequence is 14 residues long. The trim removed 6 bases at V and 6 bases at J, leaving 8 bases unmatched. Looked up from germline, CDR1 is MDHEN and CDR2 is SYDVKM. The CDR3 DNA follows: TGTGCCAGCAGAGTACAGGGGGCGATAGCTGAAGCTTTCTTT. Protein: CASRVQGAIAEAFF. Combining the CDR3 with reference TRBV28 and TRBJ1-1 gives the whole variable domain DVKVTQSSRYLVKRTGEKVFLECVQDMDHENMFWYRQDPGLGLRLIYFSYDVKMKEKGDIPEGYSVSREKKERFSLILESASTNQTSMYLCASRVQGAIAEAFFGQGTRLTVV.

The chain recombines TRBV15 with TRBJ2-2; 8 bases line up with TRBD2. The CDR3 is 17 residues long. The trim removed 5 bases at V and 2 bases at J, leaving 10 bases unmatched. Germline V CDR1 and CDR2: LNHNV, YYDKDF (reference sequence). The CDR3 DNA sequence: TGTGCCACCAGCCCCCGGGAGGGAGGGACAAACACCGGGGAGCTGTTTTTT. Translation gives CATSPREGGTNTGELFF.

The V call is TRBV2, the J call TRBJ2-5; 10 bases fit TRBD2. The J segment lost 6 bases and the V segment lost 3 bases, leaving 7 bases of the junction unmatched. The CDR3 is 15 residues long. CDR1 and CDR2 from the germline V gene are SNHLY and FYNNEI. CDR3 sequence: CASSDWTSGGKTQYF. CDR3 DNA sequence: TGTGCCAGCAGTGATTGGACTAGCGGAGGGAAGACCCAGTACTTC.

This clone was counted between two and nine times. This chain joins TRBV7-8 and TRBJ1-5; the D gene is possibly TRBD1 (5 bases). There are 15 residues in the CDR3. Trimming took 5 bases from V and 6 from J, leaving 17 bases between them. Germline CDR1 is SGHVS and CDR2 is FQNEAQ. CDR3: CASSPGLGEFQPQHF. The CDR3, as DNA: TGTGCCAGCAGCCCGGGACTGGGTGAATTTCAGCCCCAGCATTTT. The full variable domain, in which reference TRBV7-8 and TRBJ1-5 provide the parts outside the CDR3, is GAGVSQSPRYKVAKRGQDVALRCDPISGHVSLFWYQQALGQGPEFLTYFQNEAQLDKSGLPSDRFFAERPEGSVSTLKIQRTQQEDSAVYLCASSPGLGEFQPQHFGDGTRLSIL.

The sample holds a few counts of this clone. The J gene is TRBJ1-2, the V gene TRBV5-4; D is unclear. Germline V gene sequence: CDR1 SGHNT, CDR2 YYREEE (reference sequence). This CDR3 region has 13 residues. Deletions cut 1 base from V and 2 bases from J, with 6 bases between. The CDR3 reads CASSLSLNYGYTF. The CDR3, as DNA: TGTGCCAGCAGCTTGAGCCTAAACTATGGCTACACCTTC.

The rearrangement uses TRBV6-1 and TRBJ2-7, with 8 bases lining up with TRBD1. V shed 3 bases, J shed 3 bases, and the junction held 1 base outside the gene matches. Germline V CDR1 and CDR2: MNHNS, SASEGT. The CDR3 runs 13 residues. The CDR3, as DNA: TGTGCCAGCAGTGAGGGACAGGTCTACGAGCAGTACTTC. This codes for CASSEGQVYEQYF.

The gene calls are TRBV6-1 and TRBJ1-1; no definite D call. Germline CDR1 and CDR2: MNHNS and SASEGT. This CDR3 spans 15 amino acids. V shed 2 bases and J shed 3 bases, with 13 bases lying between them. The CDR3 region has the DNA TGTGCCAGCAGTGAAATGGGGAGCGGCTACACTGAAGCTTTCTTT. Translating gives CASSEMGSGYTEAFF.

This sequence joins TRBV7-3 and TRBJ1-1, with 9 bases identical to TRBD1. J was trimmed by 5 bases and V by 2 bases; bases with no gene match: 18. CDR1 SGHTA and CDR2 FQGTGA come from the germline V gene. This CDR3 is built from 19 residues. CDR3 DNA sequence: TGTGCCAGCAGCTTACCTTCGCCTTTTTTACAGGGGGCGTCGACTGAAGCTTTCTTT. Its protein is CASSLPSPFLQGASTEAFF.

The chain links TRBV19 to TRBJ1-2, with D tentatively TRBD1 (6 bases). There are 13 residues in the CDR3. Between the trimmed V and J ends, which lost 7 bases and 4 bases, there was a span of 13 bases. The germline V gene encodes CDR1 LNHDA and CDR2 SQIVND (reference sequence). The CDR3 is CASTRDTRYGYTF. The DNA of the CDR3 is TGTGCCAGTACCAGGGACACTCGCTATGGCTACACCTTC.

The rearrangement joins TRBV9 to TRBJ2-1; 7 nucleotides align to TRBD2. Losses at the gene ends were 4 bases for V and 7 bases for J; bases not matched to a gene: 5. The CDR3 runs 13 residues. From germline, CDR1 is SGDLS and CDR2 YYNGEE. CDR3 nucleotide sequence: TGTGCCAGCAGCTTCGGGACTACAAATGAGCAGTTCTTC. It is translated as CASSFGTTNEQFF.

The rearrangement links TRBV4-3 to TRBJ1-2, with a possible D match to TRBD1 (6 bases). The V end was cut by 4 bases, the J end by 3 bases, with 9 bases between. The CDR3 runs 13 residues. CDR1 and CDR2 (germline): LGHNA, YSLEER. DNA for the CDR3: TGCGCCAGCAGCCCGCAGGGGTACTATGGCTACACCTTC. Translating it yields CASSPQGYYGYTF.

This clone has only a few counts. The genes are TRBV28 and TRBJ1-5; no clear D gene. The CDR3 contains 12 residues. Germline V lookup: CDR1 MDHEN, CDR2 SYDVKM. Trimming cost V 4 bases and J 2 bases, with 3 bases left between them. The CDR3 sequence is CASSSGNQPQHF. The CDR3 DNA is TGTGCCAGCAGTTCCGGCAATCAGCCCCAGCATTTT.

The chain uses TRBV5-1 and TRBJ2-4; D is possibly TRBD1 (5 bases). With 0 bases removed from V and 8 bases from J, the gap between germline ends came to 15 bases. Germline lookup yields CDR1 SGHRS and CDR2 YFSETQ. This CDR3 has 15 residues. CDR3 coding DNA: TGCGCCAGCAGCTTGGGACTCCAAGGGGAACACATTCAGTACTTC. Protein product: CASSLGLQGEHIQYF.

Points on this clone: One junction end does not reproduce the germline sequence, and a read error may be involved. The chain couples TRBV7-7 to TRBJ2-7; TRBD2 matches at 7 bases. CDR3 size: 14 residues. Germline V gives CDR1 SSHAT, CDR2 FNYEAQ (reference sequence). CDR3 amino acids: CASSTGEGPYEQYF. CDR3 DNA: TGTGCTAGCAGCACGGGGGAGGGGCCCTACGAGCAGTACTTC.

The chain is built from TRBV29-1 and TRBJ2-7, with 14 bases lining up with TRBD2. The CDR3 runs 13 residues. J lost 5 bases, V lost 7 bases, and 4 bases had no gene match. CDR1 SQVTM and CDR2 ANQGSEA come from the germline V gene. The CDR3 DNA reads as TGCAGCGCCGGGACTAGCGGGAGTAACGAGCAGTACTTC. This gives the protein CSAGTSGSNEQYF.

This rearrangement joins TRBV30 to TRBJ1-5, with TRBD1 matching over 10 bases. The CDR3 is made up of 13 amino acids. With 5 bases clipped from V and 4 bases from J, the junction kept 2 bases outside the gene matches. Germline V lookup: CDR1 GTSNPN, CDR2 SVGIG (reference sequence). DNA for the CDR3: TGTGCCTGGGACAGGGGGCCGAATCAGCCCCAGCATTTT. The encoded protein is CAWDRGPNQPQHF.

The chain combines TRBV30 with TRBJ2-7; D might be TRBD2 (5 bases). The germline V gene has CDR1 GTSNPN and CDR2 SVGIG (reference sequence). The CDR3 covers 13 residues. V was cut by 3 bases and J by 5 bases, with 14 bases left in between. The CDR3 sequence: CAWRRGLADEQYF. CDR3 coding DNA: TGTGCCTGGAGACGTGGCCTAGCCGACGAGCAGTACTTC.

The gene calls are TRBV5-4 and TRBJ1-4; 7 bases align to TRBD1. Germline CDR1 is SGHNT and CDR2 is YYREEE (reference sequence). This CDR3 contains 15 residues. The V and J ends lost 2 bases and 8 bases, in that order; junction bases with no gene match: 9. The CDR3 DNA is TGTGCCAGCAGCTTCGGAGGGGGCGCGTGGGAAAAACTGTTTTTT. This translates into CASSFGGGAWEKLFF. The entire variable domain, with the rest obtained from reference TRBV5-4 and TRBJ1-4, is as follows: ETGVTQSPTHLIKTRGQQVTLRCSSQSGHNTVSWYQQALGQGPQFIFQYYREEENGRGNFPPRFSGLQFPNYSSELNVNALELDDSALYLCASSFGGGAWEKLFFGSGTQLSVL.

This chain links TRBV10-2 with TRBJ2-2, with 9 nucleotides matching TRBD2. This CDR3 region has 16 residues. Germline assignment: CDR1 WSHSY and CDR2 SAAADI. Germline trimming cut 3 bases from V and 6 bases from J; bases unmatched to any gene: 8. DNA of the CDR3: TGCGCCAGCAGTGAATCGAATGGCGGGAGGGCCGGGGAGCTGTTTTTT. Translating gives CASSESNGGRAGELFF.

This clone showed up just a few times. The chain recombines TRBV4-2 with TRBJ2-1, with D possibly matching TRBD2 (7 bases). Per the germline V gene, CDR1 is LGHNA and CDR2 is YNFKEQ. This CDR3 has 16 amino acids. V was trimmed by 0 bases and J by 9 bases, leaving 18 bases between them. The CDR3 protein is CASSQEVGGGGTEQFF. In DNA, the CDR3 is TGTGCCAGCAGCCAAGAAGTGGGAGGGGGGGGGACTGAGCAGTTCTTC.